The rows below give T cell receptor beta chains drawn from one sample of a study of shared clonotypes between healthy human individuals. The assay was immunoSEQ multiplex PCR, and TCRdb's table has in-frame clones only and misses some. The sample yields 2,500,000 or so clones, 85% to 95% seen once. Sample: naive CD4+ T cells sorted from blood. The receptors come from a man aged 18-30 years in good health. Each CDR3 is given with its conserved first and last residue. The D gene is left open where the match is weak. For some rows the clone size is stated as once, few or many, or as a class when expanded; others skip it.

>TRBV6-1|-|TRBJ1-1|-
CASSEEGRGAFF
TGTGCCAGCAGTGAAGAGGGTCGCGGAGCTTTCTTT
>TRBV9|-|TRBJ2-2|-
CASSVAVGAGELFF
TGTGCCAGCAGCGTAGCCGTAGGAGCCGGGGAGCTGTTTTTT
>TRBV5-4|-|TRBJ1-1|-
CASSLPNTEAFF
TGTGCCAGCAGCTTGCCGAACACTGAAGCTTTCTTT
>TRBV5-1|-|TRBJ2-7|-
CASSLAGESWYEQYF
TGCGCCAGCAGCTTGGCGGGAGAGTCTTGGTACGAGCAGTACTTC
>TRBV25-1|TRBD1|TRBJ2-5|-
CASSESGTGVETQYF
TGTGCCAGCAGTGAATCGGGGACAGGGGTGGAGACCCAGTACTTC
>TRBV18|TRBD1|TRBJ1-4|-
CASSPGTVKEKLFF
TGTGCCAGCTCACCCGGGACAGTGAAAGAAAAACTGTTTTTT
>TRBV9|-|TRBJ2-2|-
CASSVGGRPNTGELFF
TGTGCCAGCAGCGTGGGGGGGCGCCCTAACACCGGGGAGCTGTTTTTT
>TRBV18|TRBD2|TRBJ2-7|-
CASSRATSGTYEQYF
TGTGCCAGCTCAAGGGCGACTAGCGGGACCTACGAGCAGTACTTC
>TRBV18|-|TRBJ1-6|few
CASSPSRATSEAPLHF
TGTGCCAGCTCACCGAGTCGGGCAACCTCCGAGGCTCCCCTCCACTTT
>TRBV19|-|TRBJ1-1|-
CASSILEASGSTEAFF
TGTGCCAGTAGTATTCTGGAGGCTTCTGGAAGCACTGAAGCTTTCTTT
>TRBV2|-|TRBJ2-1|-
CASSKAEPPNEQFF
TGTGCCAGCTCCAAAGCGGAGCCCCCCAATGAGCAGTTCTTC
>TRBV10-3|-|TRBJ2-7|once
CAISPGGYEQYF
TGTGCCATCAGCCCAGGGGGGTACGAGCAGTACTTC
>TRBV5-1|-|TRBJ1-6|-
CASSLVPTSDPLHF
TGCGCCAGCAGCTTGGTTCCCACTTCCGATCCCCTCCACTTT
>TRBV4-1|TRBD2|TRBJ2-1|-
CASRQLAGDYNEQFF
TGCGCCAGCAGACAACTAGCGGGAGATTACAATGAGCAGTTCTTC
>TRBV29-1|-|TRBJ2-5|once
CSGGGSQTQYF
TGCAGCGGCGGCGGGTCACAGACCCAGTACTTC